This T cell receptor (beta chain) was sequenced during a study of cytomegalovirus exposure and HLA in healthy donors. Findings of the study overall: Across HLA loci, a later analysis found differing TCR association rates, with DRB1 most and HLA-C fewest. Among TCR beta chains, those listed as cytomegalovirus-associated numbered under 200.

The CDR3 is made up of 15 amino acids. Germline CDR1 and CDR2: SGHNT and YYREEE (reference sequence). V dropped 4 bases and J dropped 4 bases, with 16 bases sitting between them. The study ran its PCR with 60 Vbeta and 13 Jbeta primers. Clones were read by immunoSEQ multiplex PCR, and TCRdb kept only the in-frame ones, dropping some. Here the sample spans roughly 180,000 clones, 70% to 80% being singletons. Worth noting for this clone: The antigen is unknown.

V and J are TRBV5-4 and TRBJ2-3; D might be TRBD2 (6 bases). The sample was PBMCs. The TCR originated in a female donor in good health and CMV-seronegative. The CDR3 here is CASSRDFQTPDTQYF. In nucleotides, the CDR3 is TGTGCCAGCAGCCGGGACTTTCAGACCCCAGATACGCAGTATTTT.